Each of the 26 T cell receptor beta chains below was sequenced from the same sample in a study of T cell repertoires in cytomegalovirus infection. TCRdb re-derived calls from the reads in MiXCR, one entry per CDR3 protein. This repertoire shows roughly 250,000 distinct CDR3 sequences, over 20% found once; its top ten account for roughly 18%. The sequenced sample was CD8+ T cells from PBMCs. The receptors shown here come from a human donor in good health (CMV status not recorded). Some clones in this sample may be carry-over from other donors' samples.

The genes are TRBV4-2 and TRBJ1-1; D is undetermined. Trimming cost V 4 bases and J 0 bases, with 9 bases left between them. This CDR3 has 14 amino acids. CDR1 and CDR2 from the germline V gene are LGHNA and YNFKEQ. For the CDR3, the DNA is TGTGCCAGCAGCCCGAAACAGTTGAACACTGAAGCTTTCTTT. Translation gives CASSPKQLNTEAFF.

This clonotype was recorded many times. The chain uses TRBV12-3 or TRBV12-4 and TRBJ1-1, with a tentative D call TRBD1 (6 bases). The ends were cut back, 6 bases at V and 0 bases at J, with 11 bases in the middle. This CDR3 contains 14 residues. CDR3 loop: CASRPTGMNTEAFF. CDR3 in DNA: TGTGCCAGCAGACCCACAGGGATGAACACTGAAGCTTTCTTT.

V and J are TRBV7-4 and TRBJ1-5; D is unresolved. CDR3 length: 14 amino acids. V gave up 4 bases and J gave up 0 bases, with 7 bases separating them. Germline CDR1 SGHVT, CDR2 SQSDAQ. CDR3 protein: CASSWANSNQPQHF. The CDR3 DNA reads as TGTGCCAGCAGCTGGGCAAATAGCAATCAGCCCCAGCATTTT.

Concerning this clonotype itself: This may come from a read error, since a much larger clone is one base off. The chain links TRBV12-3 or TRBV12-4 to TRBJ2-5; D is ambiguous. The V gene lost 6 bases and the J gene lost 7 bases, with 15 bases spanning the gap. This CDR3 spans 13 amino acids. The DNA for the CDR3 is TGTGCCAGCAGATTAAGGGTTCTCGGGACCCAGTACTTC. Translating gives CASRLRVLGTQYF.

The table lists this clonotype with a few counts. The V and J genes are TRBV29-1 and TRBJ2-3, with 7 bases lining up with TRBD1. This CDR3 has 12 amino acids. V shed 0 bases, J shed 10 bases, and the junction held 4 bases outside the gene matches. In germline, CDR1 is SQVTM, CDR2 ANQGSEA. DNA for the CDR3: TGCAGCGTTGAAGAACAGGGGAAGGCGCAGTATTTT. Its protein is CSVEEQGKAQYF.

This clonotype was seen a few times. The CDR3 DNA reads TGTGCCAGCAGCCACGACCATGGCTACACCTTC. It encodes CASSHDHGYTF. V usage is TRBV7-9 and J usage is TRBJ1-2; no firm D call. This CDR3 is built from 11 residues. V was trimmed by 5 bases and J by 6 bases, leaving 7 bases between them. Germline V lookup: CDR1 SEHNR, CDR2 FQNEAQ (reference sequence).

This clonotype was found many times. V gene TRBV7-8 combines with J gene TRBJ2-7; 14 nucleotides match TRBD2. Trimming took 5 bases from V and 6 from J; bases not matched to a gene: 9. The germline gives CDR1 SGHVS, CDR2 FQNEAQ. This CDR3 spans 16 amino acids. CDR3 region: CASSPTSGGAGGEQYF. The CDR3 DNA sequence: TGTGCCAGCAGCCCGACTAGCGGGGGGGCCGGGGGCGAGCAGTACTTC.

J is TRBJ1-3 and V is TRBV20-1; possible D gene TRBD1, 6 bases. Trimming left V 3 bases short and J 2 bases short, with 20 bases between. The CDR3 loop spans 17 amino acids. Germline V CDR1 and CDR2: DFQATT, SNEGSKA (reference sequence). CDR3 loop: CSAREGGRGPTGNTIYF. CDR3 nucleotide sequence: TGCAGTGCTAGGGAGGGGGGCAGGGGACCTACTGGAAACACCATATATTTT.

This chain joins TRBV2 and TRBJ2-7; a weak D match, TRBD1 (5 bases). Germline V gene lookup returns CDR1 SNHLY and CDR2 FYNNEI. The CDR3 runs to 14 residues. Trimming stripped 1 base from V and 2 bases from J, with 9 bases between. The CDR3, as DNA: TGTGCCAGCAGTGAAGGGGCAGGGCCCTACGAGCAGTACTTC. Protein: CASSEGAGPYEQYF.

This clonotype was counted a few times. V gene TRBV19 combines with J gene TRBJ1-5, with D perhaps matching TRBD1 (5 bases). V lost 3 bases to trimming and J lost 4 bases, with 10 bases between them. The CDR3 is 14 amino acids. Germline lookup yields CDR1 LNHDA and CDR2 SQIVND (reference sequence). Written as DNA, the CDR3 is TGTGCCAGTAGTATGGTGGCAGGGAATCAGCCCCAGCATTTT. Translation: CASSMVAGNQPQHF. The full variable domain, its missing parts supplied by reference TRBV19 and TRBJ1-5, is DGGITQSPKYLFRKEGQNVTLSCEQNLNHDAMYWYRQDPGQGLRLIYYSQIVNDFQKGDIAEGYSVSREKKESFPLTVTSAQKNPTAFYLCASSMVAGNQPQHFGDGTRLSIL.

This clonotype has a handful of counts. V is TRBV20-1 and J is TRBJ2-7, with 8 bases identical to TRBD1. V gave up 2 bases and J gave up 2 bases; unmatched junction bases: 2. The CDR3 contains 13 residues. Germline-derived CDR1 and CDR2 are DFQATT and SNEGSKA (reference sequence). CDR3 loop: CSARPTGAYEQYF. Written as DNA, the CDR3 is TGCAGTGCTAGACCGACAGGGGCCTACGAGCAGTACTTC.

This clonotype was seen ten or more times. The CDR3 here is CASSWGLDGSQFF. In nucleotides, the CDR3 is TGTGCCAGCAGCTGGGGACTAGATGGGTCGCAGTTCTTC. The V gene is TRBV5-6, the J gene TRBJ2-1; 8 bases align to TRBD2. Germline trimming cut 3 bases from V and 12 bases from J; bases unmatched to any gene: 8. Germline V lookup: CDR1 SGHDT, CDR2 YYEEEE. CDR3 length: 13 amino acids.

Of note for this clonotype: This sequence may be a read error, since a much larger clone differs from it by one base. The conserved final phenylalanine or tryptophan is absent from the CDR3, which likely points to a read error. CDR3 protein: CASTAGWAGSRLDEQYS. In DNA, the CDR3 is TGTGCCAGCACCGCCGGGTGGGCAGGGAGCAGGTTGGACGAGCAGTACTCC. The rearrangement links TRBV6-5 to TRBJ2-7; D possibly matches TRBD1 or TRBD2 (5 bases each). The V end was cut by 7 bases, the J end by 5 bases, with 27 bases between. CDR1 is MNHEY, CDR2 SVGAGI, per germline. This CDR3 contains 17 residues.

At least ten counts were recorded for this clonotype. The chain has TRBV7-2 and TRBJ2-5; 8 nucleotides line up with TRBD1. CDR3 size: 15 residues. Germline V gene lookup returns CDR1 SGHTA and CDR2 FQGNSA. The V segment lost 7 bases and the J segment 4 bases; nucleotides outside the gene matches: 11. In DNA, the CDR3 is TGTGCCAGCAACACGGGCGCAGGGGGCCCAGAGACCCAGTACTTC. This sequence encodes CASNTGAGGPETQYF.

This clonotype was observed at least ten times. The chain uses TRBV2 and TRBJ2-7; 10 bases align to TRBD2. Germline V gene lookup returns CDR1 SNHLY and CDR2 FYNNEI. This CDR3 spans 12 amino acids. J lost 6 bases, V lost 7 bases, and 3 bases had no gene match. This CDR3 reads CASTAGGREQYF. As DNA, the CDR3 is TGTGCCAGCACAGCGGGGGGGCGCGAGCAGTACTTC. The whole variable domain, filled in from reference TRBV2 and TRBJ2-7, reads EPEVTQTPSHQVTQMGQEVILRCVPISNHLYFYWYRQILGQKVEFLVSFYNNEISEKSEIFDDQFSVERPDGSNFTLKIRSTKLEDSAMYFCASTAGGREQYFGPGTRLTVT.

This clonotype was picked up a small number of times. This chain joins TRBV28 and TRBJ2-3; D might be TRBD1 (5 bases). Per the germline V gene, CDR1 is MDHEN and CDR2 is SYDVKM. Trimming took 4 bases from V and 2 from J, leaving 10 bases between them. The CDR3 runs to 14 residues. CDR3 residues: CASSSGYSTDTQYF. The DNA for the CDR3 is TGTGCCAGCAGTTCAGGGTATTCCACAGATACGCAGTATTTT.

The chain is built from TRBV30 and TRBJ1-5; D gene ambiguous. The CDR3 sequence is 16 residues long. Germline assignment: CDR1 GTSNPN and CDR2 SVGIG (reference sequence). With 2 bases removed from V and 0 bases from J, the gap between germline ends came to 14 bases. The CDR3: CAWSTRRSYSNQPQHF. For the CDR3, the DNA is TGTGCCTGGAGTACCAGACGGTCCTATAGCAATCAGCCCCAGCATTTT. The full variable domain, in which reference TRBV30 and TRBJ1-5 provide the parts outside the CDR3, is SQTIHQWPATLVQPVGSPLSLECTVEGTSNPNLYWYRQAAGRGLQLLFYSVGIGQISSEVPQNLSASRPQDRQFILSSKKLLLSDSGFYLCAWSTRRSYSNQPQHFGDGTRLSIL.

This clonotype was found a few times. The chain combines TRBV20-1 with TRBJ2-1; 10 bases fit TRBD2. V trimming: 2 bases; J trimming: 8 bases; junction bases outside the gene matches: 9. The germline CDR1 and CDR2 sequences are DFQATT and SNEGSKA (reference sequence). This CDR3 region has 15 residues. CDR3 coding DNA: TGCAGTGCTAGATTAATAGCGGGGGGCCTTGATGAGCAGTTCTTC. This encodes CSARLIAGGLDEQFF.

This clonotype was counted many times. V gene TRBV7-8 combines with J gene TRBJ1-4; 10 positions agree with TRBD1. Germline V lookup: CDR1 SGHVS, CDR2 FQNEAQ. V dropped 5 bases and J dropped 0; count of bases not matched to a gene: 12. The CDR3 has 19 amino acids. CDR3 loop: CASSPDGTGEQTTNEKLFF. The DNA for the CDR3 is TGTGCCAGCAGCCCGGACGGGACAGGGGAGCAAACAACTAATGAAAAACTGTTTTTT.

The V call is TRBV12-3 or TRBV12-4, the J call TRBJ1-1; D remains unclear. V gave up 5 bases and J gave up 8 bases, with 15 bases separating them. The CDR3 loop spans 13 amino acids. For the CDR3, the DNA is TGTGCCAGCAGTCCCGGTGGCCGGGTAGAAGCTTTCTTT. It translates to CASSPGGRVEAFF.

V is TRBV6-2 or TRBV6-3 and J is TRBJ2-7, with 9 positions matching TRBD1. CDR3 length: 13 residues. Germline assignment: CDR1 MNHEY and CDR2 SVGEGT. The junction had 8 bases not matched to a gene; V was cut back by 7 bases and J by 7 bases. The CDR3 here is CASTGTGWWEQYF. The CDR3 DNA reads TGTGCCAGCACCGGGACAGGGTGGTGGGAGCAGTACTTC.

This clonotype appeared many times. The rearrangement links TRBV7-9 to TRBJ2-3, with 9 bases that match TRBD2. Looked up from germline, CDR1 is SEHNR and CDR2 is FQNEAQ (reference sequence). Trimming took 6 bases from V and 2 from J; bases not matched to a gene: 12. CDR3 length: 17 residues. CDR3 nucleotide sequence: TGTGCCAGCAGACTACCGACTAGCGGAGGTAACACAGATACGCAGTATTTT. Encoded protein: CASRLPTSGGNTDTQYF.

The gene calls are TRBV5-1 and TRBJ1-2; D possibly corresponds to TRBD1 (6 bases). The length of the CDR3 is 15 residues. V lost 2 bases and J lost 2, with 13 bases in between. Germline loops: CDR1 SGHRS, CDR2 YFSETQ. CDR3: CASSFSSTGNYGYTF. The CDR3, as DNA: TGCGCCAGCAGCTTCTCGTCGACAGGAAACTATGGCTACACCTTC. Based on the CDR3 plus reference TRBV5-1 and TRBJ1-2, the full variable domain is KAGVTQTPRYLIKTRGQQVTLSCSPISGHRSVSWYQQTPGQGLQFLFEYFSETQRNKGNFPGRFSGRQFSNSRSEMNVSTLELGDSALYLCASSFSSTGNYGYTFGSGTRLTVV.

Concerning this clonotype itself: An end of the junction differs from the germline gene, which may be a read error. In nucleotides, the CDR3 is TGTGACAGCAGCTTTATGGACAGGGGACACGAGCAGTACTTC. Residues: CDSSFMDRGHEQYF. The J gene is TRBJ2-7, the V gene TRBV7-9, with 9 positions matching TRBD1. The length of the CDR3 is 14 residues. The V gene's germline CDR1 is SEHNR and CDR2 FQNEAQ (reference sequence).

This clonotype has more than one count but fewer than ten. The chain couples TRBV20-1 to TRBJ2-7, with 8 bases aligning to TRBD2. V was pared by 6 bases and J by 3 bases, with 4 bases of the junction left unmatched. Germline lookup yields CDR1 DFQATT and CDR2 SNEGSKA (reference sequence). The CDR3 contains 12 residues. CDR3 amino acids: CSAPGTSYEQYF. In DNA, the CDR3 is TGCAGTGCACCCGGGACTAGCTACGAGCAGTACTTC.

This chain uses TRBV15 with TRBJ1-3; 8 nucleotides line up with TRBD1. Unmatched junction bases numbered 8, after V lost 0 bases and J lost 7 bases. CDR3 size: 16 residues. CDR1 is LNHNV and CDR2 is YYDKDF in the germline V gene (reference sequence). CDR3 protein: CATSRDKGQGWNTIYF. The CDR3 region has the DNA TGTGCCACCAGCAGAGATAAAGGACAGGGCTGGAACACCATATATTTT.